The 26 T cell receptor beta chains reported below all come from one sample, sequenced in a study of cytomegalovirus exposure and HLA in healthy donors. The PCR used 60 Vbeta and 13 Jbeta primers. Sequenced by immunoSEQ multiplex PCR; TCRdb stores in-frame clones only, minus some. The table has about 100,000 clones, 75% seen once. The sample comprised PBMCs. The receptors originated from a man in his fifties or sixties in good health and CMV-seronegative.

This chain uses TRBV18 with TRBJ2-5, with D maybe TRBD1 (5 bases). The CDR3 length is 14 residues. Looked up from germline, CDR1 is KGHSH and CDR2 is LQKENI. V was shortened by 3 bases and J by 0 bases, with 8 bases between the two germline ends. The CDR3: CASSPSTDQETQYF. DNA of the CDR3: TGTGCCAGCTCACCGTCGACAGACCAAGAGACCCAGTACTTC. Full variable domain (rest looked up from reference TRBV18 and TRBJ2-5): NAGVMQNPRHLVRRRGQEARLRCSPMKGHSHVYWYRQLPEEGLKFMVYLQKENIIDESGMPKERFSAEFPKEGPSILRIQQVVRGDSAAYFCASSPSTDQETQYFGPGTRLLVL.

This clone has just one count. The V and J genes are TRBV7-2 and TRBJ2-7, with D possibly TRBD2 on 5 matching bases. The CDR3 has 15 residues. Between the trimmed V and J ends, which lost 4 bases and 2 bases, there was a span of 15 bases. The germline gives CDR1 SGHTA, CDR2 FQGNSA. CDR3 in amino acids: CASSSGRRATYEQYF. In DNA, the CDR3 is TGTGCCAGCAGCTCCGGCAGGCGGGCAACCTACGAGCAGTACTTC.

CDR3 protein: CASSSGGGELFF. CDR3 in DNA: TGTGCCAGCAGCTCGGGAGGCGGGGAGCTGTTTTTT. The J gene is TRBJ2-2, the V gene TRBV11-3, with 7 positions matching TRBD2. Trimming took 4 bases from V and 7 from J; bases not matched to a gene: 0. The germline gives CDR1 SGHNT, CDR2 YENEEA. The CDR3 spans 12 residues.

In nucleotides, the CDR3 is TGTGCCAGCAGCCCGCGGGAGGGCCTAGGAGAGCAGTTCTTC. Amino acid sequence: CASSPREGLGEQFF. The V and J genes are TRBV7-3 and TRBJ2-1, with 9 bases lining up with TRBD2. Germline loops: CDR1 SGHTA, CDR2 FQGTGA. V lost 5 bases, J lost 10 bases, and 9 bases stayed unmatched. This CDR3 has 14 amino acids.

The J gene is TRBJ2-7, the V gene TRBV5-4, with TRBD1 matching 9 bases. J lost 3 bases, V lost 3 bases, and 4 bases had no gene match. The CDR3 extends over 14 amino acids. CDR1 and CDR2 (germline): SGHNT, YYREEE (reference sequence). The CDR3 coding sequence is TGTGCCAGCAGCTCCCAGGACAGGGGCTACGAGCAGTACTTC. Its translation is CASSSQDRGYEQYF.

The rearrangement uses TRBV6-1 and TRBJ1-6; TRBD1 aligns across 7 bases. Germline V lookup: CDR1 MNHNS, CDR2 SASEGT. With V trimmed by 5 bases and J by 7 bases, 5 bases remained unmatched. The CDR3 runs 14 residues. The CDR3 protein is CASSPSTGNSPLHF. CDR3 sequence (DNA): TGTGCCAGCAGTCCTTCGACAGGGAATTCACCCCTCCACTTT.

Only one count was recorded for this clone. The V and J genes are TRBV18 and TRBJ2-5, with TRBD1 matching 9 bases. With V trimmed by 3 bases and J by 5 bases, 13 bases remained unmatched. This CDR3 is 17 amino acids long. CDR1 KGHSH and CDR2 LQKENI come from the germline V gene. CDR3 sequence reads: CASSPLGRGQGGETQYF. In DNA form, the CDR3 reads TGTGCCAGCTCACCCCTCGGAAGGGGACAGGGAGGGGAGACCCAGTACTTC.

The chain combines TRBV27 with TRBJ2-7; 8 bases are shared with TRBD2. This CDR3 spans 18 amino acids. With V trimmed by 6 bases and J by 5 bases, 21 bases remained unmatched. Germline V lookup: CDR1 MNHEY, CDR2 SMNVEV (reference sequence). This CDR3 is CASRNDRAYLSGSNEQYF. The CDR3 DNA is TGTGCCAGCAGAAACGACCGGGCCTATTTAAGCGGGAGTAACGAGCAGTACTTC.

V and J are TRBV19 and TRBJ2-3; a weak D match, TRBD1 (5 bases). V gave up 8 bases and J gave up 2 bases, with 20 bases separating them. The CDR3 extends over 16 amino acids. Per the germline V gene, CDR1 is LNHDA and CDR2 is SQIVND (reference sequence). The DNA for the CDR3 is TGTGCCAGTGTTGACCAGGGTTTAAAATACACAGATACGCAGTATTTT. Residues: CASVDQGLKYTDTQYF.

The chain recombines TRBV5-1 with TRBJ2-1, with 8 bases fitting TRBD2. This CDR3 has 14 amino acids. Losses at the gene ends were 4 bases for V and 7 bases for J; bases not matched to a gene: 7. Germline CDR1 is SGHRS and CDR2 is YFSETQ. The CDR3 reads CASSPGTSINEQFF. The CDR3 DNA is TGCGCCAGCAGCCCAGGGACTAGTATAAATGAGCAGTTCTTC.

The V call is TRBV7-3, the J call TRBJ1-1, with D possibly matching TRBD1 (5 bases). The V and J ends lost 3 bases and 1 base respectively, with 9 bases between them. Germline CDR1 is SGHTA and CDR2 is FQGTGA. The CDR3 loop spans 14 amino acids. The DNA for the CDR3 is TGTGCCAGCAGCTTTACAGGACCGAACACTGAAGCTTTCTTT. It yields the protein CASSFTGPNTEAFF.

The rearrangement links TRBV5-6 to TRBJ1-2; 8 bases map to TRBD1. This CDR3 region has 13 residues. V shed 5 bases and J 8 bases; nucleotides not matched to a gene: 8. Germline CDR1 is SGHDT and CDR2 is YYEEEE. The CDR3 DNA sequence: TGTGCCAGCAGGCAGACAGGGGATGAGGGCTACACCTTC. Translation gives CASRQTGDEGYTF. Based on the CDR3 plus reference TRBV5-6 and TRBJ1-2, the full variable domain is DAGVTQSPTHLIKTRGQQVTLRCSPKSGHDTVSWYQQALGQGPQFIFQYYEEEERQRGNFPDRFSGHQFPNYSSELNVNALLLGDSALYLCASRQTGDEGYTFGSGTRLTVV.

The V call is TRBV28, the J call TRBJ1-2, with unresolved D. The CDR3 loop spans 12 amino acids. Germline loops: CDR1 MDHEN, CDR2 SYDVKM. With 2 bases removed from V and 8 bases from J, the gap between germline ends came to 9 bases. CDR3 residues: CASSLNPRGYTF. The CDR3 nucleotides are TGTGCCAGCAGTTTAAACCCCAGGGGCTACACCTTC.

This clone was seen repeatedly, ten times or more. The V gene is TRBV4-3, the J gene TRBJ2-1; tentatively, D is TRBD2 (5 bases). This CDR3 region has 16 residues. Germline lookup yields CDR1 LGHNA and CDR2 YSLEER. The V and J ends lost 0 bases and 0 bases respectively, with 9 bases between them. Here the CDR3 DNA reads TGCGCCAGCAGCCAAGATTTGGGGAGCTCCTACAATGAGCAGTTCTTC. This encodes CASSQDLGSSYNEQFF.

The CDR3 loop is CASSITRGRGYEQYF. Written as DNA, the CDR3 is TGTGCCAGTAGTATCACCCGGGGGAGGGGTTACGAGCAGTACTTC. V and J are TRBV19 and TRBJ2-7; TRBD2 matches 7 bases. The CDR3 runs 15 residues. V was pared by 3 bases and J by 4 bases, with 9 bases of the junction left unmatched. The germline V gene has CDR1 LNHDA and CDR2 SQIVND (reference sequence).

The rearrangement uses TRBV2 and TRBJ2-5; tentatively, D is TRBD2 (6 bases). CDR1 is SNHLY and CDR2 is FYNNEI in the germline V gene. V was shortened by 6 bases and J by 5 bases, with 16 bases between the two germline ends. The CDR3 is 14 amino acids. The CDR3 DNA reads as TGTGCCAGCAGCGGGTGGGAGGAGGGCGAGACCCAGTACTTC. Protein product: CASSGWEEGETQYF.

The chain is built from TRBV28 and TRBJ2-1; 10 positions match TRBD1. CDR1 is MDHEN, CDR2 SYDVKM, per germline. The CDR3 runs to 15 residues. J gave up 6 bases and V 6 bases, and 8 bases lay outside the gene matches. This chain's CDR3 is CASRPRGTGVNEQFF. As DNA, the CDR3 is TGTGCCAGCAGGCCCAGGGGGACAGGGGTCAATGAGCAGTTCTTC.

The rearrangement joins TRBV7-3 to TRBJ1-5; D is possibly TRBD1 (5 bases). Germline CDR1 and CDR2: SGHTA and FQGTGA. Trimming shortened V by 4 bases and J by 6 bases, and 10 bases separated the two germline ends. The CDR3 has 13 amino acids. CDR3 DNA: TGTGCCAGCAGCTCCGGGACTACTCAGCCCCAGCATTTT. Amino acids: CASSSGTTQPQHF.

The CDR3 loop is CASSLVGQTYEQYF. CDR3 in DNA: TGCGCCAGCAGCTTGGTTGGACAGACCTACGAGCAGTACTTC. This chain uses TRBV5-1 with TRBJ2-7; the D gene is possibly TRBD1 (6 bases). With 0 bases removed from V and 2 bases from J, the gap between germline ends came to 9 bases. This CDR3 contains 14 residues. Germline V gives CDR1 SGHRS, CDR2 YFSETQ.

The chain is built from TRBV2 and TRBJ2-5; 15 nucleotides agree with TRBD2. The V gene end was trimmed by 7 bases and the J gene end by 5 bases; junction bases not matched to a gene: 5. The CDR3 has 15 residues. Germline CDR1 SNHLY, CDR2 FYNNEI. The CDR3 spells CASKPGLAGGETQYF. CDR3 coding DNA: TGTGCCAGCAAGCCGGGACTAGCGGGAGGTGAGACCCAGTACTTC.

The rearrangement joins TRBV19 to TRBJ1-5; D may be TRBD1 (6 bases). V was shortened by 5 bases and J by 4 bases, with 15 bases between the two germline ends. Germline CDR1 reads LNHDA; CDR2 reads SQIVND (reference sequence). There are 15 residues in the CDR3. The CDR3 is CASSSAGAQNQPQHF. The DNA for the CDR3 is TGTGCCAGTAGTTCCGCGGGGGCCCAAAATCAGCCCCAGCATTTT.

This clone was counted a few times. V gene TRBV7-6 combines with J gene TRBJ2-1; no clear D. The V end was cut by 1 base, the J end by 5 bases, with 6 bases between. The CDR3 spans 13 residues. Germline loops: CDR1 SGHVS, CDR2 FNYEAQ. The CDR3 is CASSLGLDNEQFF. DNA of the CDR3: TGTGCCAGCAGCTTAGGTCTCGACAATGAGCAGTTCTTC.

This clone was detected a few times. The chain employs TRBV27 and TRBJ2-7; D might be TRBD2 (5 bases). CDR1 and CDR2 from the germline V gene are MNHEY and SMNVEV (reference sequence). V gave up 2 bases and J gave up 2 bases, with 10 bases separating them. CDR3 length equals 14 residues. CDR3 amino acids: CASSLGSWTYEQYF. The CDR3 bases are TGTGCCAGCAGTTTAGGGAGCTGGACCTACGAGCAGTACTTC.

V usage is TRBV7-9 and J usage is TRBJ2-7; D uncertain. Between the trimmed V and J ends, which lost 0 bases and 7 bases, there was a span of 7 bases. The germline gives CDR1 SEHNR, CDR2 FQNEAQ (reference sequence). The CDR3 is made up of 12 amino acids. The CDR3: CASSLAWAEQYF. CDR3 coding DNA: TGTGCCAGCAGCTTAGCTTGGGCAGAGCAGTACTTC. The variable domain in full, with the rest retrieved from reference TRBV7-9 and TRBJ2-7, is DTGVSQNPRHKITKRGQNVTFRCDPISEHNRLYWYRQTLGQGPEFLTYFQNEAQLEKSRLLSDRFSAERPKGSFSTLEIQRTEQGDSAMYLCASSLAWAEQYFGPGTRLTVT.

The gene calls are TRBV28 and TRBJ1-2; D gene unclear. The CDR3 sequence is 14 residues long. Germline-derived CDR1 and CDR2 are MDHEN and SYDVKM. The germline V and J ends were trimmed by 3 bases and 4 bases, with 12 bases remaining between them. For the CDR3, the DNA is TGTGCCAGCAGTTTTCCCCAGGCCCTCTATGGCTACACCTTC. This codes for CASSFPQALYGYTF.

CDR3 region: CASSEAIQKLFF. CDR3 bases: TGTGCCAGCAGTGAAGCTATCCAAAAACTGTTTTTT. The chain couples TRBV6-1 to TRBJ1-4; D not resolved. CDR1 MNHNS and CDR2 SASEGT come from the germline V gene. CDR3 length: 12 amino acids. Deletions cut 0 bases from V and 9 bases from J, with 5 bases between.